These 9 T cell receptor beta chains were all obtained from the same sample, sequenced in a study of breast tumors, draining lymph nodes, adjacent tissues. Axillary draining lymph nodes of breast cancer patients supplied the node samples. In TCRdb, the multiplex PCR reads were re-called with MiXCR into one record per CDR3 protein. The profile shows 200,000 to 300,000 distinct CDR3 sequences, roughly 31% of them singletons. The sample comprised axillary lymph node tissue. These receptors originate from a female donor with breast cancer. Some clones in this sample may be carry-over from other donors' samples.

To note about this clonotype: A much larger clone differs by one base, so this may be a read error. A read error is likely, as this CDR3 ends without the conserved phenylalanine or tryptophan. This chain links TRBV11-3 with TRBJ2-7; 8 bases are shared with TRBD2. The CDR3 has 14 residues. Per germline, CDR1 SGHNT and CDR2 YENEEA. V lost 8 bases and J lost 2; bases outside the gene matches: 8. CDR3 DNA: TGTGCCAGCGGGGAGACTAGCGAGGCCTACGAGCAGTACCTC. It codes for CASGETSEAYEQYL.

Notes on this clonotype: With a much larger clone just one base away, this may be a read error. The chain is built from TRBV5-1 and TRBJ2-7; D unclear. This CDR3 spans 13 amino acids. CDR1 is SGHRS, CDR2 YFSETQ, per germline. V was clipped by 3 bases and J by 4 bases, with 11 bases between them. The CDR3 is CASSSWTKYEQYF. CDR3 DNA: TGCGCCAGCAGCTCGTGGACCAAATACGAGCAGTACTTC.

The rearrangement uses TRBV3-1 and TRBJ1-1, with D unresolved. The CDR3 sequence is 11 residues long. Trimming shortened V by 1 base and J by 8 bases, and 5 bases separated the two germline ends. Germline V gene data show CDR1 as LGHDT and CDR2 as YNNKEL (reference sequence). Here the CDR3 reads CASSQGQEAFF. Written as DNA, the CDR3 is TGTGCCAGCAGCCAAGGTCAGGAAGCTTTCTTT.

This clonotype was seen repeatedly, ten times or more. The chain combines TRBV4-2 with TRBJ1-4; D is undetermined. Trimming left V 1 base short and J 0 bases short, with 3 bases between. The CDR3 has 14 amino acids. Germline CDR1 reads LGHNA; CDR2 reads YNFKEQ. The CDR3 loop is CASSQGTTNEKLFF. In DNA form, the CDR3 reads TGTGCCAGCAGCCAAGGGACAACTAATGAAAAACTGTTTTTT.

The table lists this clonotype with many counts. The chain joins TRBV7-9 to TRBJ2-1; 7 positions agree with TRBD1. V lost 3 bases to trimming and J lost 2 bases; unmatched junction nucleotides: 4. Germline CDR1 is SEHNR and CDR2 is FQNEAQ (reference sequence). The CDR3 is 15 residues long. The CDR3 DNA sequence: TGTGCCAGCAGCTTCGTCGGGACAGCCTACAATGAGCAGTTCTTC. As protein: CASSFVGTAYNEQFF.

Regarding this clonotype: The germline gene is not matched at one end of the junction; a read error may be the cause. The chain is built from TRBV19 and TRBJ2-7; 8 bases agree with TRBD2. Germline values: CDR1 LNHDA, CDR2 SQIVND (reference sequence). This CDR3 comprises 13 residues. CDR3: CASISRLAQEQHF. Written as DNA, the CDR3 is TGTGCCAGTATTTCCAGACTAGCGCAAGAGCAGCACTTC.

The chain is built from TRBV7-9 and TRBJ2-7; possible D gene TRBD2, 5 bases. Germline V CDR1 and CDR2: SEHNR, FQNEAQ (reference sequence). CDR3 length equals 15 residues. Trimming pared 1 base from V and 2 bases from J, leaving 12 bases between. Written as DNA, the CDR3 is TGTGCCAGCAGCTTAGGGCTAGCTGAAGCCTACGAGCAGTACTTC. This encodes CASSLGLAEAYEQYF.

The count of this clonotype is one. Since a much larger clone is just one base distant, this may be a read error. The chain has TRBV11-1 and TRBJ2-1, with D maybe TRBD2 (5 bases). Trimming removed 0 bases from V and 9 bases from J, with 9 bases in between. Looked up from germline, CDR1 is SGHAT and CDR2 is FQDESV (reference sequence). This CDR3 is built from 13 residues. The CDR3 here is CASSLARATEQFF. CDR3 coding DNA: TGTGCCAGCAGCTTAGCGAGGGCCACTGAGCAGTTCTTC.

This clonotype was counted many times. The chain recombines TRBV6-1 with TRBJ2-7; maybe TRBD1 (5 bases). Trimming cost V 5 bases and J 2 bases, with 10 bases left between them. This CDR3 contains 13 residues. The germline CDR1 and CDR2 sequences are MNHNS and SASEGT. The CDR3 bases are TGTGCCAGCAGTATCGGCAGGGCCTACGAGCAGTACTTC. It encodes CASSIGRAYEQYF.